This T cell receptor beta chain is drawn from a study of early T cells in non-severe SARS-CoV-2 infection. Study at large: Sequencing input comprised bulk RNA from unsorted whole blood; chain pairing was not available. Whole-study findings and limits: VDJdb-based matching was biased toward anti-spike CD8 responses and missed private and CD4 specificities.

Tagging with unique molecular identifiers was applied to individual cDNA molecules. TCRdb independently ran MiXCR on the 5' RACE reads; one entry per CDR3 protein. The profile shows about 60,000 distinct CDR3 sequences, around an eighth of them singletons. Germline CDR1 reads SGHTA; CDR2 reads FQGNSA. The CDR3 is 18 residues long. Trimming at V came to 2 bases and at J to 0 bases, leaving 9 bases not matched to a gene. This clonotype came up a few times. As yet, its antigen is unknown. The clonotype originates from an adult who was a healthcare worker with PCR-confirmed SARS-CoV-2 infection or an uninfected control (not recorded which). Material: whole blood. The chain carries TRBV7-2 and TRBJ2-4; 8 bases align to TRBD2. The CDR3 region is CASSLSRGGLGAKNIQYF. As DNA, the CDR3 is TGTGCCAGCAGCTTATCTCGGGGGGGCTTGGGAGCCAAAAACATTCAGTACTTC.